The text below deals with one TCR delta chain. Its antigen is still unknown. The same CDR3 is also encoded by other DNA sequences in this sample. After alphabeta T cell depletion, CD3+ Vdelta1+ Vdelta2- thymocytes were sorted. Vdelta1+ thymocyte sorts reached between 98% and 99.6% purity. Trimming stripped 2 bases from V and 4 bases from J, with 5 bases between. Germline CDR1 reads TSWWSYY; CDR2 reads QGS. This CDR3 spans 12 amino acids. The data originate from a study of Vδ1+ human thymocytes. The study's findings and limits: Highly polyclonal TRG and TRD repertoires with Gaussian CDR3 length distributions appeared in thymus. Bulk data may be misread because of unexpected Vdelta2 sequences.

RNA was extracted from the cells and then reverse transcribed. CDR3 amplicons came from multiplex PCR with pooled V-gene forward and constant-region reverse primers. TCRdb applied CATT to the multiplex PCR reads for clone calling. Among 70,000 or so delta-chain clones listed, 30% to 40% were seen once. The receptor's source is a boy under two years old who had congenital heart surgery. Specimen: Vdelta1+ gamma-delta thymocytes from the thymus. The sample's subset: FACS-sorted CD3+ TCRalphabeta- TCRVdelta1+ TCRVdelta2- thymocytes. This rearrangement joins TRDV1 to TRDJ1; D unclear. The CDR3 DNA reads TGTGCTCTTGGGGAAAGAATCGATAAACTCATCTTT. Protein product: CALGERIDKLIF.